This paragraph covers one T cell receptor beta chain sequence. Its antigen is unidentified. Use of 60 Vbeta and 13 Jbeta primers characterized the PCR. In the source study's methods: Later work found 80 million to 85 million unique TCR beta chains, with 10 million to 14 million shared. Sequencing used immunoSEQ multiplex PCR; TCRdb keeps in-frame clones, though not all of them. That table is the source of V, J and clone size, and D and trimming were worked out from the DNA. The data contain about 260,000 clones, around four fifths of them singletons. The sample is drawn from a study of cytomegalovirus exposure and HLA in healthy donors. Study findings and constraints: Many donors shared some public TCRs, even though most TCR sequences were rare. Previously analyzed data showed that most TCR beta V segments were productive at a frequency of about 90% or about 30%.

Germline values: CDR1 SGDLS, CDR2 YYNGEE. J gave up 0 bases and V 5 bases, and 7 bases lay outside the gene matches. The CDR3 is 15 amino acids. Healthy bone marrow donors supplied every sample. V and J are TRBV9 and TRBJ1-1, with TRBD1 matching 7 bases. The TCR was taken from a middle-aged woman in good health and CMV-seropositive. Material: PBMCs. CDR3: CASRPTGTVNTEAFF. CDR3 coding DNA: TGTGCCAGCAGGCCCACGGGGACAGTGAACACTGAAGCTTTCTTT.